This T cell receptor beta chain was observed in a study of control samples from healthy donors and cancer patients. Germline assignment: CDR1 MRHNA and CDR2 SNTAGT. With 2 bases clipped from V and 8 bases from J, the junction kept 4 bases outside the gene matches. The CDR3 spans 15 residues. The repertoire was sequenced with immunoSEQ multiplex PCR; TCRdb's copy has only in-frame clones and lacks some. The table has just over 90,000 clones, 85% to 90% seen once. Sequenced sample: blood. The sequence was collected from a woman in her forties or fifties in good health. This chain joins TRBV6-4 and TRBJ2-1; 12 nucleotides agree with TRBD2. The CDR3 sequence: CASSDLTSGSYEQFF. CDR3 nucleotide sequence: TGTGCCAGCAGTGACCTGACTAGCGGGAGCTATGAGCAGTTCTTC.